This TCR beta chain was observed in a study of regulatory T cells in long-lasting Graves disease. The study's findings and limits: Gene preferences differed: TRBV28, TRBJ1-2, TRBJ2-5 in persistent cases. Relative to newly diagnosed Graves' patients, persistent ones had lower TCR diversity. Limited samples may have lowered accuracy.

This clonotype was counted ten times or more. Its specificity is not known. In building TCR beta libraries, iRepertoire HTBI primers were used together with Arm-PCR of CDR3 regions. TCRdb used MiXCR to reprocess the multiplex PCR reads, holding one entry per CDR3 protein. The profile shows hundreds of thousands of distinct CDR3 sequences, roughly 20% of them singletons. The time point here: persistent/refractory GD, antithyroid drugs over 5 years with positive TRAb. Extracted PBMC RNA gave rise to the TCR library. In each case, Graves' disease was diagnosed per American Thyroid Association guidelines. Deletions cut 3 bases from V and 2 bases from J, with 10 bases between. The CDR3 is made up of 14 amino acids. Germline V gene sequence: CDR1 MDHEN, CDR2 SYDVKM.

The chain couples TRBV28 to TRBJ1-2; D ambiguous. Source: peripheral blood mononuclear cells (PBMCs), taken when the disease was refractory, from a patient treated with antithyroid drugs. This TCR was sampled from a female donor with Graves disease. DNA for the CDR3: TGTGCCAGCAGTTTTTTGGGCCGAAACTATGGCTACACCTTC. Protein product: CASSFLGRNYGYTF.